This T cell receptor (beta chain) was identified during a study of cytomegalovirus exposure and HLA in healthy donors. Study-level findings and limits: Analysis was carried out at a later point, and it linked a missense DCLRE1C variant to TCR beta V- and J-gene trimming. DRB1 showed the most TCR associations and HLA-C the fewest in a later analysis, as rates varied by HLA locus.

PCR amplification relied on 60 Vbeta primers (plus 13 Jbeta primers). TCRdb's copy holds only in-frame clones and misses some; the assay was immunoSEQ multiplex PCR. The sample has 150,000 or so clones; roughly four fifths are singletons. This CDR3 spans 16 amino acids. V was clipped by 6 bases and J by 0 bases, with 15 bases between them. The germline gives CDR1 SNHLY, CDR2 FYNNEI. Note on this clone: The antigen is unknown.

Nominal health characterized the donors when sampled, though unrecorded immune exposures were likely. This rearrangement joins TRBV2 to TRBJ2-1, with no clear D. Material for sequencing was PBMCs. This TCR was recovered from a man aged 35-49 years in good health and CMV-seropositive. CDR3 amino acids: CASSKRSPGSYNEQFF. The CDR3 DNA follows: TGTGCCAGCAGCAAACGTTCCCCCGGCTCCTACAATGAGCAGTTCTTC.